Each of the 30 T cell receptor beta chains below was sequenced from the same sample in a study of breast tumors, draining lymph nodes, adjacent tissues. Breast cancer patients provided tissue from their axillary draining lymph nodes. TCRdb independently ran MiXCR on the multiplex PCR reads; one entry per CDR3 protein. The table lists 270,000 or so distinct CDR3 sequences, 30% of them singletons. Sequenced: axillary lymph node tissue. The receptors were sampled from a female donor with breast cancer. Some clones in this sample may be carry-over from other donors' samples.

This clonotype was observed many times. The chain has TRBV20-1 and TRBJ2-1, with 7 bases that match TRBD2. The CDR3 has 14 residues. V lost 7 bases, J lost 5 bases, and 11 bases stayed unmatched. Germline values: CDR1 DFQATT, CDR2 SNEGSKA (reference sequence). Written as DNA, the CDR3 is TGCAGTGTTTTCTGGGCTAGCGGACACAATGAGCAGTTCTTC. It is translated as CSVFWASGHNEQFF.

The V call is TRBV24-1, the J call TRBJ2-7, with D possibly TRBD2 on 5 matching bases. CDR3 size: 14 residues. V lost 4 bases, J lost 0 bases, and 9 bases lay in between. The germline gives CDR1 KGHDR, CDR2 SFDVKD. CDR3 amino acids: CATSDTRDSYEQYF. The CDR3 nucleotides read TGTGCCACCAGTGACACCCGGGACTCCTACGAGCAGTACTTC.

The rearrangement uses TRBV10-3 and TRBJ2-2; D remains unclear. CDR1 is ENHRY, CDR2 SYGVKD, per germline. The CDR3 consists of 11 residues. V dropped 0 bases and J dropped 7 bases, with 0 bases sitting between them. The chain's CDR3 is CAISESGELFF. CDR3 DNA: TGTGCCATCAGTGAGTCCGGGGAGCTGTTTTTT.

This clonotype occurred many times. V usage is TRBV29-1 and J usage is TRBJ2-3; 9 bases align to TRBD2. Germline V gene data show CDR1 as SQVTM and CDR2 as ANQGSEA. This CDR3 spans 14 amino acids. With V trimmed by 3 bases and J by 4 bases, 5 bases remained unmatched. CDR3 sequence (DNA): TGCAGCGTTGATAGGACTAGCGCAGCAGATACGCAGTATTTT. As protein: CSVDRTSAADTQYF.

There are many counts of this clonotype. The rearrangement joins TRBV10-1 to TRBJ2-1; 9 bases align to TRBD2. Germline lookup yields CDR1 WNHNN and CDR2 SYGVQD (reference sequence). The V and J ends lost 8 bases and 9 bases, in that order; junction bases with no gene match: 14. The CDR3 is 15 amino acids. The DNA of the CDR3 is TGCGCCAGCTCCGGGGCGGGAGGGAAAAGTGGTGAGCAGTTCTTC. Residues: CASSGAGGKSGEQFF.

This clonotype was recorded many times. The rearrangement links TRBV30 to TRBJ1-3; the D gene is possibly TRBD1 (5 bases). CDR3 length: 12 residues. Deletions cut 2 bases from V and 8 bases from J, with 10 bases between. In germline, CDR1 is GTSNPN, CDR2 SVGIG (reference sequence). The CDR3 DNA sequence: TGTGCCTGGAGTCTTAGGGACCACACCATATATTTT. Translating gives CAWSLRDHTIYF.

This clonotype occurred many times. CDR3 sequence (DNA): TGTGCCAGCAGGGGACGGACCTACGAGCAGTACTTC. Encoded protein: CASRGRTYEQYF. J is TRBJ2-7 and V is TRBV2; D might be TRBD1 or TRBD2, each matching 5 bases. The CDR3 loop spans 12 amino acids. V lost 6 bases to trimming and J lost 2 bases, with 8 bases between them. Germline loops: CDR1 SNHLY, CDR2 FYNNEI.

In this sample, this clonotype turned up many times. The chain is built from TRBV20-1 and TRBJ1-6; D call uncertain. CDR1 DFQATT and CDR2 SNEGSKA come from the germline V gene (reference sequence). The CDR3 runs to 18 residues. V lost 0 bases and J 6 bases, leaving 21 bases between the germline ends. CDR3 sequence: CSARDRVFEGRLNSPLHF. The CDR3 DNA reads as TGCAGTGCTAGAGATCGGGTGTTTGAGGGCAGGCTTAATTCACCCCTCCACTTT.

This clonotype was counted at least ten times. For the CDR3, the DNA is TGTGCCAGCAGCTTAGACGGGACAGGGACCTACAATGAGCAGTTCTTC. Its translation: CASSLDGTGTYNEQFF. This sequence joins TRBV7-2 and TRBJ2-1; 9 nucleotides agree with TRBD1. This CDR3 contains 16 residues. V dropped 1 base and J dropped 2; count of bases not matched to a gene: 3. Germline CDR1 SGHTA, CDR2 FQGNSA.

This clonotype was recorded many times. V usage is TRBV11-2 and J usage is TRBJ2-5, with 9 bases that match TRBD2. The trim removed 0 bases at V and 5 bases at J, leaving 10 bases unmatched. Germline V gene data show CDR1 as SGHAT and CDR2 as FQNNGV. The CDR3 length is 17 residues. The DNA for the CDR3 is TGTGCCAGCAGCTTAGATTTTTGGCGGGAGGGCCGTGAGACCCAGTACTTC. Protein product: CASSLDFWREGRETQYF.

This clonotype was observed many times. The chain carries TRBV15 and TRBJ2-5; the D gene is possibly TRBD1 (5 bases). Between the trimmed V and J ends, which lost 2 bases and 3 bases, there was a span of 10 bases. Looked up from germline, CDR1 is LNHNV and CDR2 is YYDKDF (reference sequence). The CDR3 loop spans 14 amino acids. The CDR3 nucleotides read TGTGCCACCAGCAGACTAGACAGTAAAGAGACCCAGTACTTC. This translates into CATSRLDSKETQYF.

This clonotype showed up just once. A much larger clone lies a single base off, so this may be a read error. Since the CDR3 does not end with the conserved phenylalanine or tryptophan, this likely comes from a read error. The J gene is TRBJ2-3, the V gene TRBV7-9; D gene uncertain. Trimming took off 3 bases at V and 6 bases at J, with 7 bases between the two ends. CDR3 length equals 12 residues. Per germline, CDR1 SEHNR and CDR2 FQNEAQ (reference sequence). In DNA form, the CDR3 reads TGTGCCAGCAGCTTCGGTAGGGATACGCAGTATTCT. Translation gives CASSFGRDTQYS.

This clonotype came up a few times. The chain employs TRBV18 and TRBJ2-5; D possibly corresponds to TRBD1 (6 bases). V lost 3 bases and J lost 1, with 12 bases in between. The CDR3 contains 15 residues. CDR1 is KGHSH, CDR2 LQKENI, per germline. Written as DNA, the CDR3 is TGTGCCAGCTCACCCCTGGGGGCGATCCAAGAGACCCAGTACTTC. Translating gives CASSPLGAIQETQYF.

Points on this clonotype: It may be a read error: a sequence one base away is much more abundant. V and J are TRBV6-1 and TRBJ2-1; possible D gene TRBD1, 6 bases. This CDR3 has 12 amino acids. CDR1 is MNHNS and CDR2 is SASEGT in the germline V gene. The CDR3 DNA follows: TGTGCCAGCAGTGAACAGGGGAATGAGCAGCTCTTC. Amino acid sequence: CASSEQGNEQLF.

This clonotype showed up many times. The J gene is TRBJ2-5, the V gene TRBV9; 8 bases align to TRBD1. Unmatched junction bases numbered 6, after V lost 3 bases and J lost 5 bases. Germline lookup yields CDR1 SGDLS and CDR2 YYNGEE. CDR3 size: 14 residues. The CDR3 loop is CASSAFSGGETQYF. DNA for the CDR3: TGTGCCAGCAGCGCGTTCTCAGGGGGCGAGACCCAGTACTTC.

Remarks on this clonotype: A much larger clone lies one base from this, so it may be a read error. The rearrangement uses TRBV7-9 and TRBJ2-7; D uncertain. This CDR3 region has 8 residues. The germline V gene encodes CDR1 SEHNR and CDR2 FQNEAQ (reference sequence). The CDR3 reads CAGPSGNF. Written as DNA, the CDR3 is TGTGCCGGCCCTTCCGGAAACTTC.

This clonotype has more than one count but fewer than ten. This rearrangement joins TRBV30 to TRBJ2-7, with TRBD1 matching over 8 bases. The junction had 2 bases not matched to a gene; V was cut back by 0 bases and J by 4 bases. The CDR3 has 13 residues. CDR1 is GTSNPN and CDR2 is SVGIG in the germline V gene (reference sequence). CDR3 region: CAWSVNRGYEQYF. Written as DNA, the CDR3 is TGTGCCTGGAGTGTAAACAGGGGGTACGAGCAGTACTTC.

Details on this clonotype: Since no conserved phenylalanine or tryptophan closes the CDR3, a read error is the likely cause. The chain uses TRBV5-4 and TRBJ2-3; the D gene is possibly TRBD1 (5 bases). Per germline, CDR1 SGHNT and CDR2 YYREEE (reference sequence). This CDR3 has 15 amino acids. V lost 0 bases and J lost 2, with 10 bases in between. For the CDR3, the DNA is TGTGCCAGCAGCTTGGACAGGAGTCTCACAGATACGCAGTATGTT. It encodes CASSLDRSLTDTQYV.

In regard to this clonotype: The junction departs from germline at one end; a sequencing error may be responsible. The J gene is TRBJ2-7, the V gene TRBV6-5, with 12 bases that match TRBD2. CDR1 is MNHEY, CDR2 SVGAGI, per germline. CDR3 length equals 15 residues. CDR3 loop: CASSRGLAGSCEQYF. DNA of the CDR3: TGTGCCAGCAGTCGGGGACTAGCGGGCTCCTGCGAGCAGTACTTC.

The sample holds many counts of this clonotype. The CDR3 loop is CASSLGLILTSGTNTGELFF. The CDR3 coding sequence is TGCGCCAGCAGCTTGGGACTCATACTAACTAGCGGAACTAACACCGGGGAGCTGTTTTTT. The gene calls are TRBV5-1 and TRBJ2-2; 8 nucleotides align to TRBD2. Trimming cost V 0 bases and J 2 bases; bases outside gene matches: 15. The germline gives CDR1 SGHRS, CDR2 YFSETQ. The CDR3 is 20 residues long.

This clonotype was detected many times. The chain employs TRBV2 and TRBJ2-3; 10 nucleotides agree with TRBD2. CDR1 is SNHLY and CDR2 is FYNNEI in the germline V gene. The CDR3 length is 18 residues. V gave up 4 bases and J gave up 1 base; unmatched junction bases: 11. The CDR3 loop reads CASSASLAGAGGTDTQYF. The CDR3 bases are TGTGCCAGCAGTGCGAGTCTAGCGGGGGCAGGAGGCACAGATACGCAGTATTTT.

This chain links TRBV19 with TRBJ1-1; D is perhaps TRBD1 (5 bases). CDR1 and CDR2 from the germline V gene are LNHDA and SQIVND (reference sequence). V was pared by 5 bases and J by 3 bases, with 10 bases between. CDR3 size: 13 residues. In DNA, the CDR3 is TGTGCCAGTAGTCAGGGTAGGTACACTGAAGCTTTCTTT. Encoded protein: CASSQGRYTEAFF.

CDR3 sequence: CASTPRTGGEETQYF. CDR3 nucleotides: TGCGCCAGCACGCCCCGGACAGGGGGCGAAGAGACCCAGTACTTC. The J gene is TRBJ2-5, the V gene TRBV5-1; 11 bases are shared with TRBD1. This CDR3 has 15 amino acids. Germline-derived CDR1 and CDR2 are SGHRS and YFSETQ. The V and J ends lost 6 bases and 3 bases, in that order; junction bases with no gene match: 7.

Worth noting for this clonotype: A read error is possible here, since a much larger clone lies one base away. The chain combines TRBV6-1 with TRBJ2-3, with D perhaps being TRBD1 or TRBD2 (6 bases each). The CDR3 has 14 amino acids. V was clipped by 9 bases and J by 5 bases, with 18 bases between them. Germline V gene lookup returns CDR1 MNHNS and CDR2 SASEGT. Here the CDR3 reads CASRPGGTRDTQYF. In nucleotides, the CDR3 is TGTGCCAGTAGACCCGGAGGGACACGAGATACGCAGTATTTT.

DNA for the CDR3: TGCAGTGCTAGAGATCCCTTGTCCGGGCTAGCGGTCGGGCAGTACTTC. Residues: CSARDPLSGLAVGQYF. V usage is TRBV20-1 and J usage is TRBJ2-7, with 7 bases matching TRBD2. The length of the CDR3 is 16 residues. Looked up from germline, CDR1 is DFQATT and CDR2 is SNEGSKA (reference sequence). V trimming: 0 bases; J trimming: 9 bases; junction bases outside the gene matches: 17.

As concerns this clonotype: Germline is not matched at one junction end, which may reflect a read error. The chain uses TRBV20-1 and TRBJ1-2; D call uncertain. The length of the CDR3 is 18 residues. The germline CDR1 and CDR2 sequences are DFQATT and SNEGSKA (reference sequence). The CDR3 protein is CSAQESAETAITNYGNTF. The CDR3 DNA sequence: TGCAGTGCGCAGGAAAGTGCCGAAACAGCAATCACTAACTATGGCAACACCTTC.

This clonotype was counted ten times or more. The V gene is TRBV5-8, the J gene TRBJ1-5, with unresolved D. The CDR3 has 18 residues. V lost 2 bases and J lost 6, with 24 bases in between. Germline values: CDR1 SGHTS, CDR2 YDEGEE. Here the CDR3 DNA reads TGTGCCAGCAGCTTAGTTGTTAGATCCCTTGCGCCCGCTCAGCCCCAGCATTTT. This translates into CASSLVVRSLAPAQPQHF.

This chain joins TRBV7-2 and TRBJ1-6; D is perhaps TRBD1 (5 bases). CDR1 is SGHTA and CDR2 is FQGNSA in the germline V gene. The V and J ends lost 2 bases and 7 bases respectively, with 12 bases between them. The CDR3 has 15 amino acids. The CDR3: CASSLMGTENSPLHF. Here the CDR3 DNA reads TGTGCCAGCAGCTTAATGGGGACGGAAAATTCACCCCTCCACTTT.

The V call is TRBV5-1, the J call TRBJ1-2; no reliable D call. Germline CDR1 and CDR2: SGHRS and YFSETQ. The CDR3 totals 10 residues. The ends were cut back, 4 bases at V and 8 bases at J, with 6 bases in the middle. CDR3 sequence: CASSGSGYTF. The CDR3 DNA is TGCGCCAGCAGCGGGTCAGGCTACACCTTC.

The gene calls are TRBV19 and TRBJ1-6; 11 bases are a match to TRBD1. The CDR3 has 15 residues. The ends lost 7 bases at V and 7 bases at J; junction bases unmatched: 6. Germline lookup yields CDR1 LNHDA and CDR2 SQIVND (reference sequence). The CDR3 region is CASTRDRGFNSPLHF. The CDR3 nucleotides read TGTGCCAGTACCCGGGACAGGGGGTTCAATTCACCCCTCCACTTT. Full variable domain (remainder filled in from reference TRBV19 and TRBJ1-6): DGGITQSPKYLFRKEGQNVTLSCEQNLNHDAMYWYRQDPGQGLRLIYYSQIVNDFQKGDIAEGYSVSREKKESFPLTVTSAQKNPTAFYLCASTRDRGFNSPLHFGNGTRLTVT.